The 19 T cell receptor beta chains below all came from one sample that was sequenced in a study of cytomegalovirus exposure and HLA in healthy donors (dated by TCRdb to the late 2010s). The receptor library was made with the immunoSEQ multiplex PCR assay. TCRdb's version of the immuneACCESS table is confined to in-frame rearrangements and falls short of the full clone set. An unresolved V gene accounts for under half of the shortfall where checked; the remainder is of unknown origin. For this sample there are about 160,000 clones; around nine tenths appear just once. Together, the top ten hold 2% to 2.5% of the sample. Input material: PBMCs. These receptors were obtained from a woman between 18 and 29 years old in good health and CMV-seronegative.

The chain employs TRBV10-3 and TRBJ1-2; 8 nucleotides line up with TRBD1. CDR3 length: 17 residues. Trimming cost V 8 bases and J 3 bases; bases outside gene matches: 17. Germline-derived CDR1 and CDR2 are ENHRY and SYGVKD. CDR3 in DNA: TGTGCCATCCGAATTCGATATTTATCGGACAGGGACTATGGCTACACCTTC. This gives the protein CAIRIRYLSDRDYGYTF.

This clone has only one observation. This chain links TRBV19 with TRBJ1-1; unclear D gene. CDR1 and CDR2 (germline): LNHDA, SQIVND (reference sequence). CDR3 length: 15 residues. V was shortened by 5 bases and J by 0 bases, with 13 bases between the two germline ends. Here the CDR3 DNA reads TGTGCCAGTAGTGAAAGATCGGTGATGAACACTGAAGCTTTCTTT. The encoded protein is CASSERSVMNTEAFF.

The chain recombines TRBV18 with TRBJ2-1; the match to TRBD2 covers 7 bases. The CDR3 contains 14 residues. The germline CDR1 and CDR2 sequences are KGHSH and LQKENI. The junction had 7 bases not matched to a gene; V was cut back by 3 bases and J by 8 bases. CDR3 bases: TGTGCCAGCTCACCGGGCGGGAGAGTCGATGAGCAGTTCTTC. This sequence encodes CASSPGGRVDEQFF.

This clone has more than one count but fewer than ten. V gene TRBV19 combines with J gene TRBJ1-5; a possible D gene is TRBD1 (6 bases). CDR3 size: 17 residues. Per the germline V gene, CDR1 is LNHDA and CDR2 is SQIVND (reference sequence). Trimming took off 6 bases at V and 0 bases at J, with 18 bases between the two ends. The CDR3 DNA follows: TGTGCCAGTAGCCTGACAGGTCTCGACTATAGCAATCAGCCCCAGCATTTT. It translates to CASSLTGLDYSNQPQHF. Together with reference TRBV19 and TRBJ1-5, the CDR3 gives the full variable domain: DGGITQSPKYLFRKEGQNVTLSCEQNLNHDAMYWYRQDPGQGLRLIYYSQIVNDFQKGDIAEGYSVSREKKESFPLTVTSAQKNPTAFYLCASSLTGLDYSNQPQHFGDGTRLSIL.

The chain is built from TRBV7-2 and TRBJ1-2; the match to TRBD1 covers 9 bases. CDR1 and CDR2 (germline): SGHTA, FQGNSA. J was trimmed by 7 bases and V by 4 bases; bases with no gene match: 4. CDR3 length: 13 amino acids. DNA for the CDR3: TGTGCCAGCAGCTCGGGGGACAGGGTTGGCTACACCTTC. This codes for CASSSGDRVGYTF.

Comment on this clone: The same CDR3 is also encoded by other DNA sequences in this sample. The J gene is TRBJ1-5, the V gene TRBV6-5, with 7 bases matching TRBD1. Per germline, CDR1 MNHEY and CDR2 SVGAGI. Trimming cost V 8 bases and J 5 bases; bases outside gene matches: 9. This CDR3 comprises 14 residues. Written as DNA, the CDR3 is TGTGCCAGCTCGTACCGGGACAGACATCAGCCCCAGCATTTT. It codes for CASSYRDRHQPQHF.

The CDR3 loop reads CASLEGGEQYF. In DNA form, the CDR3 reads TGTGCCAGCCTGGAAGGGGGCGAGCAGTACTTC. The chain couples TRBV18 to TRBJ2-7; a weak D match, TRBD1 (6 bases). The V gene lost 8 bases and the J gene lost 6 bases, with 11 bases spanning the gap. Germline-derived CDR1 and CDR2 are KGHSH and LQKENI. This CDR3 has 11 amino acids. Complete variable domain (other parts from reference TRBV18 and TRBJ2-7): NAGVMQNPRHLVRRRGQEARLRCSPMKGHSHVYWYRQLPEEGLKFMVYLQKENIIDESGMPKERFSAEFPKEGPSILRIQQVVRGDSAAYFCASLEGGEQYFGPGTRLTVT.

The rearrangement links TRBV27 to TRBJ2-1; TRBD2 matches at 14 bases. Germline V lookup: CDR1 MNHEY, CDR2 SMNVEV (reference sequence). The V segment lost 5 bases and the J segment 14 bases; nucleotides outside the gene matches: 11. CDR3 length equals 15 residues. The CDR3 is CASSAGTSGSIRKFF. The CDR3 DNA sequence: TGTGCCAGCAGTGCGGGGACTAGCGGGAGTATCAGGAAGTTCTTC.

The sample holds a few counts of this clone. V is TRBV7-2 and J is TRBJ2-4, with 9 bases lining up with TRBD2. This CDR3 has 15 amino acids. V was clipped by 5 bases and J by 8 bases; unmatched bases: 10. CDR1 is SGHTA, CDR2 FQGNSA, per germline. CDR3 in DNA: TGTGCCAGCAGCCTGGGACTAGCAGGAAGGGACATTCAGTACTTC. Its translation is CASSLGLAGRDIQYF.

CDR3 bases: TGTGCCAGCACCCCCCCTAGGGGAGGGACTGAAGCTTTCTTT. This encodes CASTPPRGGTEAFF. The chain combines TRBV5-4 with TRBJ1-1; possible D gene TRBD1, 5 bases. Trimming stripped 6 bases from V and 5 bases from J, with 17 bases between. The CDR3 extends over 14 amino acids. Germline V CDR1 and CDR2: SGHNT, YYREEE (reference sequence).

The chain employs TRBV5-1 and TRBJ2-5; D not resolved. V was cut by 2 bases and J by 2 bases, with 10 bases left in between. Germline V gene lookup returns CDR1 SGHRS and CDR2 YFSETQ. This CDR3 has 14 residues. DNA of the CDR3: TGCGCCAGCAGCTTAATTGAGTCTCAAGAGACCCAGTACTTC. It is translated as CASSLIESQETQYF.

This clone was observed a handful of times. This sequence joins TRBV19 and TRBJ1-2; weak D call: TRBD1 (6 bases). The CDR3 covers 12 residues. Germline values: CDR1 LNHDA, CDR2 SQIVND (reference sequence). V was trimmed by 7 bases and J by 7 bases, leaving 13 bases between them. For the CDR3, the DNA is TGTGCCAGTATCGGGGGGCCAGGTGGCTACACCTTC. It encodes CASIGGPGGYTF.

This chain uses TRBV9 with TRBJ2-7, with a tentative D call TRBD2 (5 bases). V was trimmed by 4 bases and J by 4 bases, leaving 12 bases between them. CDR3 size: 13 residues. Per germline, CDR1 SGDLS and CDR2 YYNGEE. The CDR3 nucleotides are TGTGCCAGCAGCCCCCCCGGCGGGTACGAGCAGTACTTC. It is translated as CASSPPGGYEQYF.

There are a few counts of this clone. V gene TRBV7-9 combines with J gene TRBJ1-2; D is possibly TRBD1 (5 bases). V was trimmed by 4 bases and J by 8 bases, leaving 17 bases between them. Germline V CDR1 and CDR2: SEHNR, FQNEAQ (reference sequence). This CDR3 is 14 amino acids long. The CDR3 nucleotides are TGTGCCAGCAGCTGGTCGTCGGGGGAAGGAGGCTACACCTTC. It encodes CASSWSSGEGGYTF.

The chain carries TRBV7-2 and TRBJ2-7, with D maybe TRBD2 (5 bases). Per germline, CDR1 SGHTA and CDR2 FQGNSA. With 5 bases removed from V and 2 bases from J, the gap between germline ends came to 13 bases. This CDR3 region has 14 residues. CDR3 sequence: CASSPGLGTYEQYF. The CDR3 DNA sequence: TGTGCCAGCAGCCCTGGACTTGGAACCTACGAGCAGTACTTC.

CDR3 bases: TGTGCCAGCAGTGAAAAGAGGTACCCCTACAATGAGCAGTTCTTC. As protein: CASSEKRYPYNEQFF. The V call is TRBV6-1, the J call TRBJ2-1; no definite D call. The CDR3 covers 15 residues. The germline V gene has CDR1 MNHNS and CDR2 SASEGT. The V end lost 2 bases, the J end lost 2 bases, and 10 bases lay between the germline ends.

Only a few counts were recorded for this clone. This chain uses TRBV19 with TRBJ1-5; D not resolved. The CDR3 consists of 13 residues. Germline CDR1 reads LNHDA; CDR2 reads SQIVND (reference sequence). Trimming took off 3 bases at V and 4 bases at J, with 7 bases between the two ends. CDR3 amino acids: CASSMARNQPQHF. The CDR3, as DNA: TGTGCCAGTAGTATGGCTAGGAATCAGCCCCAGCATTTT.

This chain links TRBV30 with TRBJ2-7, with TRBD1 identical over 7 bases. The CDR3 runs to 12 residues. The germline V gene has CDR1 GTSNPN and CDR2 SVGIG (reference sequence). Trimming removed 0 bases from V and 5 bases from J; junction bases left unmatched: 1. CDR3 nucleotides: TGTGCCTGGAGTGTACAGGGGAACGAGCAGTACTTC. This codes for CAWSVQGNEQYF. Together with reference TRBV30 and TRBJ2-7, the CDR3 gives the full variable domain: SQTIHQWPATLVQPVGSPLSLECTVEGTSNPNLYWYRQAAGRGLQLLFYSVGIGQISSEVPQNLSASRPQDRQFILSSKKLLLSDSGFYLCAWSVQGNEQYFGPGTRLTVT.

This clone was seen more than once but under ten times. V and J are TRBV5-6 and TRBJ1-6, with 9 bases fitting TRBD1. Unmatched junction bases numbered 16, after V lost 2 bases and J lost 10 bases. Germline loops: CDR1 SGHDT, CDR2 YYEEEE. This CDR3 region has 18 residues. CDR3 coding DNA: TGTGCCAGCAGCTTTCGCCCGACAGGGGGAATGGGTGCCTCACCCCTCCACTTT. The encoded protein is CASSFRPTGGMGASPLHF.